The 9 T cell receptor beta chains listed next were all sequenced from one sample in a study of T cells after yellow fever vaccination. TCRdb reanalysed the 5' RACE reads using MiXCR and keeps one entry per CDR3 protein. The sample consists of 400,000 to 650,000 distinct CDR3 sequences, around a fifth of them appearing once. Source: PBMCs, taken approximately 22 days after the first yellow fever vaccination. The receptors originated from a man younger than 30 who received the YFV17D yellow fever vaccine.

V usage is TRBV21-1 and J usage is TRBJ2-7; the table's D call of TRBD1 was not tested on the DNA. TRBV21-1 is a documented pseudogene. The CDR3 is 18 residues long. The CDR3 DNA reads TGTGCCAGCAGCAATCCCGGGACAGCGACTAGCGGGACCTACGAGCAGTACGTC. Amino acid sequence: CASSNPGTATSGTYEQYV.

This rearrangement joins TRBV5-6 to TRBJ2-1, with TRBD2 matching over 8 bases. Germline values: CDR1 SGHDT, CDR2 YYEEEE. This CDR3 contains 16 residues. J was trimmed by 5 bases and V by 5 bases; bases with no gene match: 12. The CDR3 is CASRHITGGFHNEQFF. In DNA form, the CDR3 reads TGTGCCAGCAGACATATAACGGGGGGGTTCCACAATGAGCAGTTCTTC.

This clonotype was observed a few times. V is TRBV11-3 and J is TRBJ1-1; no clear D gene. This CDR3 has 12 residues. The V gene lost 5 bases and the J gene lost 2 bases, with 6 bases spanning the gap. CDR1 is SGHNT, CDR2 YENEEA, per germline. The CDR3 DNA follows: TGTGCCAGCAGCGACGTTAACACTGAAGCTTTCTTT. This encodes CASSDVNTEAFF.

The rearrangement uses TRBV14 and TRBJ2-7, with 7 positions matching TRBD1. Trimming cost V 2 bases and J 0 bases; bases outside gene matches: 1. This CDR3 region has 14 residues. Germline assignment: CDR1 SGHDN and CDR2 FVKESK. The CDR3 coding sequence is TGTGCCAGCAGCCAAAGGGGGCACTCCTACGAGCAGTACTTC. Its protein product is CASSQRGHSYEQYF.

The rearrangement links TRBV7-8 to TRBJ2-7; D gene unclear. Germline V lookup: CDR1 SGHVS, CDR2 FQNEAQ. The length of the CDR3 is 14 residues. The V and J ends lost 5 bases and 2 bases respectively, with 13 bases between them. This CDR3 reads CASSDGLNTYEQYF. The CDR3 DNA reads as TGTGCCAGCAGCGACGGCCTGAACACCTACGAGCAGTACTTC. The complete variable domain, with remaining parts taken from reference TRBV7-8 and TRBJ2-7, reads GAGVSQSPRYKVAKRGQDVALRCDPISGHVSLFWYQQALGQGPEFLTYFQNEAQLDKSGLPSDRFFAERPEGSVSTLKIQRTQQEDSAVYLCASSDGLNTYEQYFGPGTRLTVT.

This clonotype turned up a few times. The chain combines TRBV10-3 with TRBJ2-5, with 7 positions matching TRBD1. The germline gives CDR1 ENHRY, CDR2 SYGVKD. Germline trimming cut 3 bases from V and 4 bases from J; bases unmatched to any gene: 5. This CDR3 region has 14 residues. For the CDR3, the DNA is TGTGCCATCAGTGAATGGTCAGGGGGAGAGACCCAGTACTTC. Translated: CAISEWSGGETQYF.

This chain uses TRBV4-1 with TRBJ2-7, with TRBD2 as a possible D gene (5 bases). V was shortened by 1 base and J by 6 bases, with 10 bases between the two germline ends. In germline, CDR1 is MGHRA, CDR2 YSYEKL. The CDR3 loop spans 13 amino acids. The CDR3 DNA reads TGCGCCAGCAGCCAAGTACTAGTGGGCGAGCAGTACTTC. Protein product: CASSQVLVGEQYF.

The V gene is TRBV7-2, the J gene TRBJ1-4, with D unclear. This CDR3 is 14 amino acids long. CDR1 SGHTA and CDR2 FQGNSA come from the germline V gene. V lost 4 bases to trimming and J lost 8 bases, with 14 bases between them. DNA for the CDR3: TGTGCCAGCAGCTCCGGAGGGCAAACGGAAAAACTGTTTTTT. This sequence encodes CASSSGGQTEKLFF. The full variable domain, in which reference TRBV7-2 and TRBJ1-4 provide the parts outside the CDR3, is GAGVSQSPSNKVTEKGKDVELRCDPISGHTALYWYRQSLGQGLEFLIYFQGNSAPDKSGLPSDRFSAERTGGSVSTLTIQRTQQEDSAVYLCASSSGGQTEKLFFGSGTQLSVL.

The chain links TRBV2 to TRBJ2-1; tentative D call: TRBD1 (6 bases). CDR3 length: 13 amino acids. V lost 4 bases to trimming and J lost 4 bases, with 8 bases between them. Germline V gene data show CDR1 as SNHLY and CDR2 as FYNNEI. CDR3 in DNA: TGTGCCAGCAGTGGACAGGTTTACAATGAGCAGTTCTTC. Its translation: CASSGQVYNEQFF. The entire variable domain, with the rest obtained from reference TRBV2 and TRBJ2-1, is as follows: EPEVTQTPSHQVTQMGQEVILRCVPISNHLYFYWYRQILGQKVEFLVSFYNNEISEKSEIFDDQFSVERPDGSNFTLKIRSTKLEDSAMYFCASSGQVYNEQFFGPGTRLTVL.